This TCR beta chain was captured by sequencing in a study of blood T cell repertoires in COVID-19 (dated by TCRdb to the early 2020s). Concerning the study at large: Collaborator samples came from the United States, Italy and Spain and covered acute and convalescent phases of COVID-19. Sample metadata almost always included a de-identified subject ID, COVID-19 status, age in years and sex. Subjects who had been exposed to COVID-19, were actively infected with it, or had recovered from it provided the deeply sampled blood TCRbeta repertoires that made up the dataset. Samples came from the ongoing ImmuneRACE study (first 160 participants) plus 1,254 subjects from 6 global collaborators. The repertoires were released in a freely available public database meant as a resource for research on the immune response to SARS-CoV-2. Where HLA class I and class II types were available, the types were taken from metadata supplied by the sample provider, not from assay-based typing. The material from the prospective study consisted of cDNA or gDNA derived from T cells, B-cell-depleted T cells, or PBMCs.

Study-level results and caveats: The quantity of clinical and demographic metadata differed by source and by participant and was supplied without curation.

In its sample, this clone was seen a few times. The target of this receptor is not known. No much larger clonotype is one base removed from it; base qualities were not supplied. A second Seattle source provided samples from volunteer blood donors who had recovered from COVID-19. Whole blood was collected in K2EDTA tubes by collaborating institutions according to the institutions' own protocols. For TCRbeta analysis, collaborators shipped samples in one of three forms: frozen whole blood, isolated PBMCs, or DNA extracted from either of those sample types. V and J lose 5 bases and 4 bases, and a span of 9 bases separates them. The CDR3 starts with the cysteine, ends with the phenylalanine, and has 12 residues. Only the CDR3 portion is preserved as DNA: 36 bases, with reading frame beginning at the first base. In the germline V gene, CDR1 corresponds to SGHVS and CDR2 to FQNEAQ. TCRbeta CDR3 regions were amplified from genomic DNA by means of the immunoSEQ Assay, a bias-controlled multiplex PCR. The original pipeline was this. The number of nucleated cells in each sample was estimated by amplification of reference gene primers within the assay. Sequence reads were collapsed and filtered to measure the absolute abundance of every unique TCRbeta CDR3 rearrangement. Productive Simpson clonality was computed per sample as the square root of Simpson's diversity index over productive rearrangements. This is the immuneACCESS table as TCRdb keeps it, with only in-frame sequences that have V and J called. A part of the clones is gone; compared with another copy, unresolved V genes explain less than half, and the rest is unexplained. From that table come the V and J calls and clone size; the DNA was used to work out D and trimming. A total of about 260,000 clones appear in this sample, about 90% of them only once. In total, the top ten clones hold approximately 1.5% of the sample.

The sequence was collected from a woman aged 40 to 50 who had recovered from COVID-19. The receptor chain draws on TRBV7-8 and TRBJ2-7, with the D gene call left open. Sequencing was carried out using peripheral blood. The DNA reads TGTGCCAGCAGCCCCCGGGTTTACGAGCAGTACTTC. Translated, this gives CASSPRVYEQYF. The full variable domain, completed from the reference TRBV7-8 and TRBJ2-7 proteins outside the CDR3, reads GAGVSQSPRYKVAKRGQDVALRCDPISGHVSLFWYQQALGQGPEFLTYFQNEAQLDKSGLPSDRFFAERPEGSVSTLKIQRTQQEDSAVYLCASSPRVYEQYFGPGTRLTVT.